This T cell receptor beta chain comes out of a study of T cells in Graves' hyperthyroidism and ophthalmopathy. The J segment lost 6 bases and the V segment lost 5 bases, leaving 6 bases of the junction unmatched. The CDR3 is 14 amino acids. The CDR3 regions of TCR beta were amplified from RNA transcripts. During a first-round RT-PCR of the TCR CDR3, the HTBI primer set was used. MiXCR, applied by TCRdb to the multiplex PCR reads, yields one record per CDR3 protein. The sample has about 350,000 distinct CDR3 sequences, about 15% seen once. This clonotype was seen at least ten times. A patient was excluded if there was uncontrolled infection, other autoimmune disease, pregnancy or lactation.

This receptor was identified in a woman aged 30 to 39 with Graves' hyperthyroidism. Material: blood. The rearrangement links TRBV12-3 or TRBV12-4 to TRBJ2-2; 7 nucleotides agree with TRBD1. The CDR3 loop reads CASSRQGWPGELFF. The CDR3 coding sequence is TGTGCCAGCAGTAGACAGGGTTGGCCCGGGGAGCTGTTTTTT.